This T cell receptor (beta chain) stems from a study of shared clonotypes between healthy human individuals. Study background: The composition of the donors was a couple of women and a few men aged 18 to 49. Findings and limits, study-wide: Sorted-subset sequencing was shown by rarefaction to be incomplete despite large depth.

Note on this clone: Its specificity is unknown.

The CDR3 contains 15 residues. CDR1 is SGDLS, CDR2 YYNGEE, per germline. J was trimmed by 0 bases and V by 3 bases; bases with no gene match: 4. CD8 cells classed as naive were CD45RO-negative and positively selected for CCR7, excluding terminally differentiated effector memory CD45RA+ cells. Sequenced by immunoSEQ multiplex PCR; TCRdb stores in-frame clones only, minus some. The repertoire includes roughly 810,000 clones, about 96% of them detected once, and over 0.2% sits in the top ten. Sample: naive CD8+ T cells sorted from blood. V and J are TRBV9 and TRBJ2-3; TRBD2 agrees at 7 bases. The origin of this receptor is a man younger than 40 in good health. CDR3 region: CASSAEGLSTDTQYF. CDR3 in DNA: TGTGCCAGCAGCGCGGAGGGACTAAGCACAGATACGCAGTATTTT.